The sequence of this T cell receptor beta chain was determined in a study of cytomegalovirus exposure and HLA in healthy donors. Profiled with immunoSEQ multiplex PCR; TCRdb holds only in-frame clones, not every one. Of some 110,000 clones listed, approximately 91% are singletons. The CDR3 loop spans 14 amino acids. Germline assignment: CDR1 SGHVS and CDR2 FQNEAQ. The V and J ends lost 3 bases and 2 bases, in that order; junction bases with no gene match: 1. The sample holds a few counts of this clone. Specimen: PBMCs. This sequence joins TRBV7-8 and TRBJ1-5; 7 nucleotides agree with TRBD1. This TCR came from a man aged 18 to 29 in good health and CMV-seropositive. CDR3 DNA sequence: TGTGCCAGCAGCTTTACAGGGGGCAATCAGCCCCAGCATTTT. Translating it yields CASSFTGGNQPQHF.